A single sample is the source of the 15 T cell receptor beta chains below, sequenced in a study of blood T cell repertoires in COVID-19. Some clones are missing from TCRdb's copy, which holds only in-frame ones; the method was immunoSEQ multiplex PCR. The sample lists roughly 260,000 clones, about 90% seen once, with under 6.5% in the top ten. The sequencing sample was made of PBMCs or T cells enriched from blood (not recorded which). These receptors were collected from a woman aged 25-40 years with acute COVID-19.

The chain employs TRBV27 and TRBJ2-1, with 9 bases fitting TRBD2. Germline CDR1 and CDR2: MNHEY and SMNVEV (reference sequence). The CDR3 is 16 residues long. V was clipped by 3 bases and J by 4 bases; unmatched bases: 7. As DNA, the CDR3 is TGTGCCAGCAGTTTGCGGGCGGGAGGGCCTTACAATGAGCAGTTCTTC. Residues: CASSLRAGGPYNEQFF.

The gene calls are TRBV11-3 and TRBJ2-3, with 8 bases aligning to TRBD2. The CDR3 length is 16 residues. Germline V gene sequence: CDR1 SGHNT, CDR2 YENEEA. The trim removed 6 bases at V and 5 bases at J, leaving 13 bases unmatched. The CDR3 bases are TGTGCCAGCAGTCCTCTGCGTAGCGGGGTGGGAGATACGCAGTATTTT. This translates into CASSPLRSGVGDTQYF.

The chain has TRBV7-2 and TRBJ2-6; D not certain. Germline V gives CDR1 SGHTA, CDR2 FQGNSA. Trimming removed 5 bases at V and 0 bases at J, with 8 bases between. This CDR3 has 15 residues. CDR3 loop: CASSVDSSGANVLTF. Written as DNA, the CDR3 is TGTGCCAGCAGCGTCGACTCCTCTGGGGCCAACGTCCTGACTTTC.

This CDR3 is CATGGSSGNTIYF. The DNA for the CDR3 is TGTGCCACAGGGGGCAGCTCTGGAAACACCATATATTTT. The gene calls are TRBV10-3 and TRBJ1-3; 8 bases agree with TRBD1. Trimming at V came to 10 bases and at J to 0 bases, leaving 2 bases not matched to a gene. Germline V gene data show CDR1 as ENHRY and CDR2 as SYGVKD. This CDR3 region has 13 residues.

The chain carries TRBV19 and TRBJ1-2, with D possibly being TRBD1 (5 bases). This CDR3 has 13 amino acids. CDR1 LNHDA and CDR2 SQIVND come from the germline V gene (reference sequence). V gave up 3 bases and J gave up 5 bases, with 10 bases separating them. This CDR3 reads CASSIGDRYGYTF. CDR3 nucleotide sequence: TGTGCCAGTAGTATTGGTGACAGATATGGCTACACCTTC.

This clone was recorded only once. The genes are TRBV27 and TRBJ1-2; 8 nucleotides align to TRBD1. The germline V gene encodes CDR1 MNHEY and CDR2 SMNVEV (reference sequence). J was trimmed by 3 bases and V by 6 bases; bases with no gene match: 12. CDR3 size: 16 residues. The CDR3 nucleotides read TGTGCCAGCAGCCCAGGACGACAGGGGCCCTACTATGGCTACACCTTC. Residues: CASSPGRQGPYYGYTF.

This clone was detected only once. The chain employs TRBV7-3 and TRBJ1-1, with 11 bases fitting TRBD1. From germline, CDR1 is SGHTA and CDR2 FQGTGA. There are 16 residues in the CDR3. With 5 bases clipped from V and 4 bases from J, the junction kept 9 bases outside the gene matches. CDR3 amino acids: CASSPSDRGRGTEAFF. CDR3 bases: TGTGCCAGCAGCCCTTCGGACAGGGGGCGGGGCACTGAAGCTTTCTTT.

The chain links TRBV9 to TRBJ1-3; 7 bases are shared with TRBD1. Germline CDR1 reads SGDLS; CDR2 reads YYNGEE. The CDR3 spans 16 residues. Trimming cost V 4 bases and J 0 bases; bases outside gene matches: 7. CDR3 residues: CASSSRQGISGNTIYF. CDR3 DNA sequence: TGTGCCAGCAGCAGCCGACAGGGTATCTCTGGAAACACCATATATTTT.

The chain links TRBV2 to TRBJ2-7; 8 nucleotides align to TRBD1. The V and J ends lost 6 bases and 0 bases, in that order; junction bases with no gene match: 4. The CDR3 contains 14 residues. The V gene's germline CDR1 is SNHLY and CDR2 FYNNEI. Here the CDR3 reads CASRSQGASYEQYF. Here the CDR3 DNA reads TGTGCCAGCAGGTCGCAGGGGGCCTCCTACGAGCAGTACTTC.

The CDR3 DNA sequence: TGTGCCAGCAGTTTTGCATCTACCTCCCTCTCTGGAAACACCATATATTTT. Its translation is CASSFASTSLSGNTIYF. This sequence joins TRBV28 and TRBJ1-3; D is uncertain. The length of the CDR3 is 17 residues. Per the germline V gene, CDR1 is MDHEN and CDR2 is SYDVKM. Trimming left V 3 bases short and J 0 bases short, with 15 bases between.

This sequence joins TRBV24-1 and TRBJ2-7; D possibly corresponds to TRBD2 (6 bases). In germline, CDR1 is KGHDR, CDR2 SFDVKD. CDR3 length equals 13 residues. Trimming took off 3 bases at V and 6 bases at J, with 11 bases between the two ends. The CDR3 nucleotides are TGTGCCACCAGTGATATTTGGGGAGGCGAGCAGTACTTC. Protein: CATSDIWGGEQYF.

This chain joins TRBV2 and TRBJ1-2; 8 positions match TRBD1. Germline CDR1 is SNHLY and CDR2 is FYNNEI. Trimming removed 6 bases from V and 4 bases from J; junction bases left unmatched: 4. The CDR3 covers 13 residues. CDR3 sequence: CASSEDRVYGYTF. As DNA, the CDR3 is TGTGCCAGCAGCGAGGACAGGGTCTATGGCTACACCTTC.

This clone occurred a few times. The rearrangement joins TRBV10-3 to TRBJ2-3, with TRBD2 identical over 10 bases. The CDR3 sequence is 17 residues long. V dropped 6 bases and J dropped 1; count of bases not matched to a gene: 10. The V gene's germline CDR1 is ENHRY and CDR2 SYGVKD. This CDR3 reads CAIRKGGLATRTDTQYF. CDR3 bases: TGTGCCATCAGAAAGGGGGGACTAGCGACCCGCACAGATACGCAGTATTTT.

In regard to this clone: Additional DNA sequences in this sample encode the identical CDR3. This chain links TRBV5-1 with TRBJ1-2, with 8 bases aligning to TRBD1. The ends lost 4 bases at V and 5 bases at J; junction bases unmatched: 10. The germline V gene encodes CDR1 SGHRS and CDR2 YFSETQ. The CDR3 consists of 15 residues. The CDR3 nucleotides are TGCGCCAGCAGCCCAGGGCAGGGGGCGCTTTATGGCTACACCTTC. Translated: CASSPGQGALYGYTF.

V gene TRBV19 combines with J gene TRBJ1-2; a possible D gene is TRBD1 (6 bases). Germline CDR1 and CDR2: LNHDA and SQIVND (reference sequence). Between the trimmed V and J ends, which lost 3 bases and 4 bases, there was a span of 12 bases. This CDR3 spans 14 amino acids. CDR3 amino acids: CASSIRQGSYGYTF. In nucleotides, the CDR3 is TGTGCCAGTAGTATCCGGCAGGGGAGCTATGGCTACACCTTC.